Sequencing of this T cell receptor (beta chain) was carried out in a study of cytomegalovirus exposure and HLA in healthy donors (TCRdb year 2017). For context, the study as a whole: According to an earlier analysis of 587 of the donors, roughly 180 million T cells yielded over 100 million unique TCR beta sequences and about 300 Gb of sequence data. About 280 gigabases of sequencing data and around 80 million unique TCR sequences made up an early release that covered approximately 650 HLA-typed donors. The genetic ancestry cluster associated with self-reported Caucasian donors included over 65% of the 398 genotyped donors. The study aimed to test whether signatures of past pathogen exposure could be identified by cataloging public T cell receptors. The T cell repertoires of several hundred subjects were profiled by immunosequencing and related to cytomegalovirus serostatus. Besides the first cohort of under 700 subjects, a separate validation cohort made up of 120 or so different subjects was used. The study combined high-throughput TCR immunosequencing, statistical association of individual TCRs with disease status, and machine learning to predict cytomegalovirus infection status. To study patterns of TCR occurrence, a later analysis re-analyzed previously published TCR beta repertoires from more than 550 donors and added high-resolution HLA genotyping. The later analysis used no new phenotypic data to find candidate immune exposures, relying instead on TCR beta sequences and their occurrence across donors. To decide whether each TCR beta V gene segment behaved as functional or pseudogenic, an earlier analysis of nearly 600 of the donors relied on high-throughput TCR beta sequencing. Donor age, sex, ethnicity and CMV serostatus were compiled alongside the repertoire data. A later genetic analysis took genome-wide SNP genotypes for 398 of the 666 donors and used that subset as a discovery cohort. Every repertoire in the discovery cohort had been generated on one and the same sequencing platform. HLA typing covered class I and class II loci at four-digit resolution. The number of donors typed differed by locus, with roughly 629-640 for A, B, C, DRB1 and DQB1, 522 for DQA1, 600 to 610 for DPA1, and under 490 for DPB1. Several DR-DQ haplotypes were treated as single units for association and clustering because of strong linkage in the cohort. Across 300 to 500 genotyped donors of the cohort, an average of roughly 250,000 unique TCR beta nucleotide sequences per donor were sequenced, and roughly 20% of those sequences were non-productive.

This clone was recorded a few times. Its target antigen remains unknown. Per-base quality was not reported, and no clone a single base away is much larger than it. The cohort consisted of 670 or so healthy bone marrow donors. At the time of sampling, all cohort members were nominally healthy, though unrecorded immune exposures were likely present. The donor tested CMV seronegative and was one of the 352 seronegative cohort members. Each donor provided a peripheral blood sample, and peripheral blood mononuclear cells were used for TCR beta sequencing. The Qiagen DNeasy Blood Extraction Kit was used to extract genomic DNA from the blood cell samples. The library was obtained by the immunoSEQ multiplex PCR assay. For the multiplex PCR, a mixture combining 60 forward primers for TCR Vbeta segments and 13 reverse primers for TCR Jbeta segments was used. A multiplex PCR assay on genomic DNA amplified the CDR3 region of rearranged TCR beta genes. On the Illumina HiSeq System, the amplified TCR beta libraries were sequenced as 87-base-pair reads. Regarding the original processing steps: Across the roughly 700 repertoires, a later analysis counted tens of millions of unique TCR beta chains, 9 million to 14 million of which were shared by at least two donors. To remove PCR and sequencing errors, raw reads were error-corrected and collapsed into unique sequences using a nearest-neighbor algorithm that merged closely related sequences. To assign V, D and J gene segments, CDR3 sequences were aligned to IMGT reference sequences. Each retained sequence needed at least a six-nucleotide match to both a V gene segment and a J gene segment. A rearrangement was called productive if the CDR3 had no stop codons and remained in frame with V and J, and every other rearrangement was called non-productive. Following IMGT convention, CDR3 was defined as the stretch from the second conserved V-encoded cysteine up to the conserved J-encoded phenylalanine. The earlier analysis of a few hundred of the donors excluded sequences that lacked an unambiguous match to a single V gene segment. An earlier analysis of a few hundred of the donors classified V segments as functional when productive rearrangements were above 56.7% and as segregating when the standard deviation between donors was above 5%. A statistical classification framework was built for diagnosing cytomegalovirus status from the catalog of TCR beta chain sequences. A later analysis assigned V and J genes by comparing TCR nucleotide sequences with IMGT/GENE-DB human TR gene sequences. A later analysis assigned CDR3 sequences and most-parsimonious VDJ recombination scenarios with the TCRdist pipeline. In a later analysis, each TCR beta chain was defined by its CDR3 amino acid sequence together with its V-gene family, and reads without a unique V-gene family were excluded. To address suspected cross-contamination and a sequencing artifact, a later analysis removed over 500 highly shared, low-generation-probability nucleotide sequences. A later analysis calculated a clonal expansion index for each public chain from normalized within-repertoire ranks of inferred template counts. In a later analysis, generation probabilities were computed with a VDJ recombination model fitted to out-of-frame rearrangements, and the resulting probabilities were checked against IGoR. A later analysis scored TCR-TCR, TCR-HLA and TCR-CMV co-occurrence with hypergeometric tests, applying a repertoire-size bias correction to TCR pairs. To estimate false discovery rates, a later analysis permuted the HLA or CMV assignments 20 times. In a later analysis, co-occurring TCRs were grouped using DBSCAN, and TCRdist sequence similarity was added for clustering within HLA-allele-positive subsets. Co-occurrence clustering excluded repertoires with fewer than 30,000 or more than 120,000 public chains, plus five with anomalous nucleotide sharing. TCRdb provides this immuneACCESS table in a form limited to in-frame rearrangements. Some clones are lacking; in checked studies, under half of them reflect an unresolved V gene, and why the rest are absent is not known. The V and J calls and clone size are taken from that table; D and trimming were inferred from the DNA. Across this sample there are approximately 160,000 clones, with more than 70% seen only once. Of the sample, about 1.5% is held by the ten largest clones.

CDR1 and CDR2 were assigned from the germline V gene (reference sequence) as SGHNT and YYREEE. Taken from cysteine to phenylalanine, the CDR3 has 16 residues. The entry retains the CDR3 DNA only, 48 bases that are in frame from base 1. Trimming leaves V shorter by 4 bases and J shorter by 2 bases, with the junction holding 6 bases beyond the gene matches. On the study overall, not on this receptor specifically: Specific HLA alleles were associated with some 15,000 TCR beta sequences at a false discovery rate of 0.05 in a later analysis. The 87-base-pair reads could not distinguish some IMGT-functional V segments, including TRBV6-2 and TRBV6-3, so those segments were excluded. Most CMV-associated TCR beta chains appeared to be HLA-restricted in a later analysis, and the HLA associations seemed to be driven largely by CMV exposure. According to a later analysis, parvovirus B19, influenza, CMV and Epstein-Barr virus appeared linked to several top co-occurrence clusters. Most TCR sequences were observed very rarely across donors, whereas some public TCRs were present in many individuals. CMV serostatus was the only immune exposure information available for the cohort. Three of the identified cytomegalovirus-associated TCR beta chains were confirmed in vitro to be specific for cytomegalovirus antigens. In an earlier analysis of roughly 500 of the donors, most TCR beta V segments appeared in productive rearrangements about 90% or about 30% of the time, broadly matching IMGT annotations. An association between a missense DCLRE1C variant and V-gene and J-gene trimming of TCR beta chains was found in a later genetic analysis and replicated in an independent cohort. Correlated functional status among segregating V segments might reflect linkage disequilibrium, but an unknown experimental factor could not be ruled out. A further reported finding was that TCR beta sequences accurately predicted the HLA-A and HLA-B alleles for most subjects in the first cohort. The study listed 150 to 200 TCR beta chains as associated with cytomegalovirus. This cohort had only TCR beta chains sequenced, and the lack of alpha or paired-chain data limited which features could be detected. A cluster of highly shared sequence variants was judged likely to represent a technical artifact of the sequencing pipeline. Because counts were too low, seventeen rarely observed V segments, including chromosome 9 orphons, were excluded from the earlier analysis of 500 to 700 of the donors. HLA typing was unavailable for some donors at each locus, so association tests used only the typed subset. In both the original and validation cohorts, the classifier was reported to diagnose cytomegalovirus status with high specificity and sensitivity. Compared with the approximately 670-donor mean, donors in an Asian-associated ancestry cluster had fewer N-insertions in productive TCRs, according to a later genetic analysis. A later analysis found that HLA-associated TCR beta chains were more clonally expanded and had lower generation probabilities than equally common non-associated chains. The authors suggested that the approach could potentially be extended to other disease states and immunological phenotypes. When HLA alleles, especially DR and DQ, strongly co-occurred, attributing TCR associations to individual alleles was difficult. Sequencing depth was assumed to be roughly uniform across donors in the presence/absence analyses, though that assumption may not hold. A later analysis found that TCR association rates varied across HLA loci, with DRB1 alleles showing the most associated TCRs and HLA-C alleles the fewest.

The chain is assembled from TRBV5-4 and TRBJ2-1, with 10 bases in between that match TRBD2. The sample comprised PBMCs. The source is a male donor in good health and CMV-seronegative. The sequenced DNA: TGTGCCAGCAGCGTAGGACTAGCGGCGACCTACAATGAGCAGTTCTTC. Translated, this gives CASSVGLAATYNEQFF.